This T cell receptor beta chain derives from a study of T cells in Graves' hyperthyroidism and ophthalmopathy. Template material for amplifying TCR beta CDR3 regions consisted of RNA transcripts. HTBI primers were used for first-round RT-PCR of the TCR CDR3. Via MiXCR, TCRdb re-called the multiplex PCR reads, giving one row per CDR3 protein. The sample has some 560,000 distinct CDR3 sequences; less than 20% are singletons. As concerns this clonotype: At one boundary the junction diverges from the germline segment, which might be a read error.

This TCR was recovered from a woman aged 30 to 39 with Graves' hyperthyroidism. The sample comprised blood.

CDR3 amino acids: CSALGWMGGGNTEALF. Written as DNA, the CDR3 is TGCAGTGCCCTAGGCTGGATGGGGGGGGGGAACACTGAAGCTCTCTTT. V gene TRBV20-1 combines with J gene TRBJ1-1, with a possible D match to TRBD1 (5 bases). The germline V gene encodes CDR1 DFQATT and CDR2 SNEGSKA (reference sequence). This CDR3 has 16 residues.